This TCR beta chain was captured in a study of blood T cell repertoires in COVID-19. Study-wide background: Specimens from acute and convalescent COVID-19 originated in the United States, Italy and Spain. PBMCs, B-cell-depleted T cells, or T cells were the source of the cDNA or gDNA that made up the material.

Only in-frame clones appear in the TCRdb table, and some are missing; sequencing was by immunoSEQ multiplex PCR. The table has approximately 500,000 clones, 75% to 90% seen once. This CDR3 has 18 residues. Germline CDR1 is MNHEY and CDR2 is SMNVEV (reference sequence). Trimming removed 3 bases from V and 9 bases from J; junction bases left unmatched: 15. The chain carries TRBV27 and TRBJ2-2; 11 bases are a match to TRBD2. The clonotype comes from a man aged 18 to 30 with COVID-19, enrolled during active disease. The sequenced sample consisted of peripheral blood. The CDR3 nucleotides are TGTGCCAGCAGTTTGGTATCATCTACTAGCGGGAGCAAAAGGGAGCTGTTTTTT. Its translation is CASSLVSSTSGSKRELFF.